This passage covers 21 T cell receptor beta chains from one sample sequenced in a study of PD-1 blockade in classical Hodgkin lymphoma. The repertoire was sequenced with immunoSEQ multiplex PCR; TCRdb's copy has only in-frame clones and lacks some. The sample records under 25,000 clones, 80% being singletons. There was relapse after autologous stem cell transplantation in every patient, and there was variation in brentuximab vedotin exposure. Specimen: peripheral blood mononuclear cells (PBMCs), collected before the second cycle of nivolumab. The receptors were gathered from a human donor with classical Hodgkin lymphoma.

V gene TRBV6-1 combines with J gene TRBJ2-5, with D possibly being TRBD2 (5 bases). The V end lost 7 bases, the J end lost 5 bases, and 14 bases lay between the germline ends. Germline CDR1 is MNHNS and CDR2 is SASEGT. The CDR3 has 13 amino acids. The CDR3 DNA follows: TGTGCCAGCACTACTGGGAGATCGGAGACCCAGTACTTC. Residues: CASTTGRSETQYF.

The chain employs TRBV7-8 and TRBJ2-7; 7 bases match TRBD1. CDR1 and CDR2 (germline): SGHVS, FQNEAQ. J lost 6 bases, V lost 5 bases, and 4 bases had no gene match. The CDR3 consists of 12 residues. The CDR3 loop reads CASSVNRGEQYF. CDR3 nucleotide sequence: TGTGCCAGCAGCGTTAACAGGGGCGAGCAGTACTTC.

The chain is built from TRBV7-8 and TRBJ2-7; D gene unclear. The CDR3 loop spans 11 amino acids. V was cut by 1 base and J by 7 bases, with 5 bases left in between. CDR1 is SGHVS and CDR2 is FQNEAQ in the germline V gene. The CDR3 DNA reads as TGTGCCAGCAGCTTAGGTAGGGAGCAGTACTTC. It yields the protein CASSLGREQYF. The full variable domain, with the rest looked up from reference TRBV7-8 and TRBJ2-7, is GAGVSQSPRYKVAKRGQDVALRCDPISGHVSLFWYQQALGQGPEFLTYFQNEAQLDKSGLPSDRFFAERPEGSVSTLKIQRTQQEDSAVYLCASSLGREQYFGPGTRLTVT.

The rearrangement uses TRBV23-1 and TRBJ1-3; D gene uncertain. TRBV23-1 is known as an ORF, though its function is uncertain. Between the trimmed V and J ends, which lost 3 bases and 0 bases, there was a span of 9 bases. This CDR3 has 15 residues. The CDR3 nucleotides read TGCGCCAGCAGTCATAGGCGGAGCTCTGGAAACACCATATATTTT. It translates to CASSHRRSSGNTIYF.

The chain employs TRBV4-2 and TRBJ1-4; 7 bases map to TRBD1. CDR1 and CDR2 from the germline V gene are LGHNA and YNFKEQ. V shed 4 bases and J 10 bases; nucleotides not matched to a gene: 12. This CDR3 spans 15 amino acids. CDR3: CASSPSFGTVGKLFF. DNA for the CDR3: TGTGCCAGCAGCCCCTCGTTCGGGACAGTGGGAAAACTGTTTTTT.

The chain joins TRBV7-9 to TRBJ1-2, with D perhaps TRBD1 (5 bases). Germline values: CDR1 SEHNR, CDR2 FQNEAQ (reference sequence). The CDR3 runs to 12 residues. V dropped 4 bases and J dropped 8 bases, with 11 bases sitting between them. The CDR3 coding sequence is TGTGCCAGCAGCTCGGGACTCCAGGGCTACACCTTC. This sequence encodes CASSSGLQGYTF.

This clone showed up just once. The genes are TRBV29-1 and TRBJ1-2; D is possibly TRBD1 (5 bases). From germline, CDR1 is SQVTM and CDR2 ANQGSEA. Between the trimmed V and J ends, which lost 4 bases and 7 bases, there was a span of 13 bases. CDR3 length: 12 amino acids. In DNA, the CDR3 is TGCAGCGTTGGGGGGTCTGACGGTGGCTACACCTTC. Encoded protein: CSVGGSDGGYTF.

The chain couples TRBV6-1 to TRBJ2-1, with 8 nucleotides matching TRBD2. The J segment lost 8 bases and the V segment lost 7 bases, leaving 13 bases of the junction unmatched. CDR3 length: 15 residues. Germline CDR1 MNHNS, CDR2 SASEGT. The CDR3 sequence: CASTQVVLAGHEQFF. DNA for the CDR3: TGTGCCAGCACCCAAGTGGTGCTAGCGGGCCATGAGCAGTTCTTC.

This clone was counted a single time. Here the CDR3 reads CASSEKTGITDTQYF. As DNA, the CDR3 is TGTGCCAGCAGTGAAAAGACAGGGATTACGGATACGCAGTATTTT. This sequence joins TRBV28 and TRBJ2-3; 7 positions match TRBD1. The CDR3 length is 15 residues. Looked up from germline, CDR1 is MDHEN and CDR2 is SYDVKM. V lost 5 bases, J lost 6 bases, and 11 bases stayed unmatched.

The V call is TRBV6-6, the J call TRBJ2-3; the match to TRBD1 covers 9 bases. The CDR3 is 14 residues long. The V segment lost 4 bases and the J segment 1 base; nucleotides outside the gene matches: 0. Germline V CDR1 and CDR2: MNHNY, SVGAGI (reference sequence). CDR3 region: CASSWTGGTDTQYF. Written as DNA, the CDR3 is TGTGCCAGCAGTTGGACAGGGGGCACAGATACGCAGTATTTT.

The chain combines TRBV23-1 with TRBJ2-2; D is unclear. TRBV23-1 qualifies as an ORF whose function is uncertain. The V and J ends lost 4 bases and 0 bases respectively, with 3 bases between them. CDR3 length equals 13 residues. In DNA, the CDR3 is TGCGCCAGCAGTCGGCCGAACACCGGGGAGCTGTTTTTT. Translated: CASSRPNTGELFF.

This clone has a handful of counts. The chain uses TRBV12-5 and TRBJ1-5; 10 bases map to TRBD1. V was pared by 5 bases and J by 7 bases, with 11 bases of the junction left unmatched. CDR3 size: 16 residues. Germline lookup yields CDR1 LGHNT and CDR2 FRNRAP. CDR3 region: CASGPHQTGGTQPQHF. The CDR3 DNA is TGTGCTAGTGGTCCGCACCAGACAGGGGGCACCCAGCCCCAGCATTTT.

CDR3 in amino acids: CASSQEYGTGKDEQFF. The CDR3 DNA follows: TGCGCCAGCAGCCAGGAGTACGGGACAGGGAAAGATGAGCAGTTCTTC. The chain employs TRBV4-1 and TRBJ2-1; 9 bases are a match to TRBD1. V shed 3 bases and J 8 bases; nucleotides not matched to a gene: 11. CDR3 length equals 16 residues. CDR1 is MGHRA, CDR2 YSYEKL, per germline.

A single count supports this clone. The gene calls are TRBV9 and TRBJ2-5; D unresolved. With 0 bases removed from V and 5 bases from J, the gap between germline ends came to 14 bases. The CDR3 is made up of 15 amino acids. Germline lookup yields CDR1 SGDLS and CDR2 YYNGEE. Here the CDR3 DNA reads TGTGCCAGCAGCGTAGCCTCCCAAGGTTGGGAGACCCAGTACTTC. It encodes CASSVASQGWETQYF.

The rearrangement joins TRBV28 to TRBJ2-1; weak D call: TRBD1 (7 bases). The CDR3 contains 13 residues. In germline, CDR1 is MDHEN, CDR2 SYDVKM. The V gene lost 6 bases and the J gene lost 9 bases, with 15 bases spanning the gap. CDR3 DNA sequence: TGTGCCAGCAGATCGGGCAGGGGGGTTGAGCAGTTCTTC. Protein product: CASRSGRGVEQFF.

In DNA, the CDR3 is TGTGCCAGTAGTAAAGTGGACAGGGCGTCCTACGAGCAGTACTTC. This encodes CASSKVDRASYEQYF. The chain carries TRBV19 and TRBJ2-7; 8 nucleotides agree with TRBD1. Trimming removed 4 bases from V and 1 base from J; junction bases left unmatched: 6. The CDR3 consists of 15 residues. CDR1 and CDR2 from the germline V gene are LNHDA and SQIVND (reference sequence).

The rearrangement uses TRBV7-2 and TRBJ2-7, with 9 bases aligning to TRBD1. This CDR3 spans 15 amino acids. Trimming cost V 3 bases and J 5 bases; bases outside gene matches: 8. Germline-derived CDR1 and CDR2 are SGHTA and FQGNSA. The CDR3 region has the DNA TGTGCCAGCAGCTTCGGCGGGACAGGGATCGACGAGCAGTACTTC. Translating it yields CASSFGGTGIDEQYF. The full variable domain, in which reference TRBV7-2 and TRBJ2-7 provide the parts outside the CDR3, is GAGVSQSPSNKVTEKGKDVELRCDPISGHTALYWYRQSLGQGLEFLIYFQGNSAPDKSGLPSDRFSAERTGGSVSTLTIQRTQQEDSAVYLCASSFGGTGIDEQYFGPGTRLTVT.

The rearrangement joins TRBV7-2 to TRBJ2-2, with D perhaps matching TRBD2 (6 bases). Trimming took 10 bases from V and 2 from J, leaving 14 bases between them. The CDR3 consists of 14 residues. The germline V gene has CDR1 SGHTA and CDR2 FQGNSA. In DNA form, the CDR3 reads TGTGCCACCCGAAGGAGGGAAAACACCGGGGAGCTGTTTTTT. Translating gives CATRRRENTGELFF. Full variable domain (rest looked up from reference TRBV7-2 and TRBJ2-2): GAGVSQSPSNKVTEKGKDVELRCDPISGHTALYWYRQSLGQGLEFLIYFQGNSAPDKSGLPSDRFSAERTGGSVSTLTIQRTQQEDSAVYLCATRRRENTGELFFGEGSRLTVL.

This CDR3 is CASSATGTAYEQYF. DNA for the CDR3: TGTGCCAGTAGTGCCACCGGGACAGCCTACGAGCAGTACTTC. The chain is built from TRBV19 and TRBJ2-7; 7 bases are shared with TRBD1. With 5 bases clipped from V and 2 bases from J, the junction kept 6 bases outside the gene matches. Germline V lookup: CDR1 LNHDA, CDR2 SQIVND (reference sequence). CDR3 size: 14 residues.

The chain employs TRBV13 and TRBJ1-4, with TRBD1 as a possible D gene (5 bases). From germline, CDR1 is PRHDT and CDR2 FYEKMQ (reference sequence). This CDR3 is built from 13 residues. The V end was cut by 3 bases, the J end by 8 bases, with 10 bases between. The CDR3 sequence: CASSFGTAEKLFF. In DNA form, the CDR3 reads TGTGCCAGCAGCTTCGGGACTGCAGAAAAACTGTTTTTT.

The CDR3 DNA sequence: TGCGCCAGCAGCAGGGGACAGGACTCTGGAAACACCATATATTTT. Its translation: CASSRGQDSGNTIYF. The gene calls are TRBV5-1 and TRBJ1-3; 8 nucleotides match TRBD1. V was pared by 4 bases and J by 0 bases, with 3 bases of the junction left unmatched. The germline V gene encodes CDR1 SGHRS and CDR2 YFSETQ. This CDR3 is built from 15 residues.